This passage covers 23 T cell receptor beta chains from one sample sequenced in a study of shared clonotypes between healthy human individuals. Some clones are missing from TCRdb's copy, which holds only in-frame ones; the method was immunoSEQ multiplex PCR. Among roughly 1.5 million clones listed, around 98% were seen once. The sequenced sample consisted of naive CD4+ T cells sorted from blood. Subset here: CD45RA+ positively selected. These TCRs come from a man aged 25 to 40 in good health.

CDR3 DNA: TGTGCCAGCAGCTTAGATCTTGGACCGAGCTCTGGGGCCAACGTCCTGACTTTC. This encodes CASSLDLGPSSGANVLTF. The chain carries TRBV11-2 and TRBJ2-6; no clear D. Germline V gene lookup returns CDR1 SGHAT and CDR2 FQNNGV. The CDR3 loop spans 18 amino acids. V was shortened by 0 bases and J by 0 bases, with 12 bases between the two germline ends. Full variable domain (missing parts from reference TRBV11-2 and TRBJ2-6): EAGVAQSPRYKIIEKRQSVAFWCNPISGHATLYWYQQILGQGPKLLIQFQNNGVVDDSQLPKDRFSAERLKGVDSTLKIQPAKLEDSAVYLCASSLDLGPSSGANVLTFGAGSRLTVL.

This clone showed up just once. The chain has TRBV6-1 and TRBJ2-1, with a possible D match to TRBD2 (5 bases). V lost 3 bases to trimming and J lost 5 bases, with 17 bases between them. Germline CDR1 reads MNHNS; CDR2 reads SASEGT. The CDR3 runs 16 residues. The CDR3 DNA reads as TGTGCCAGCAGTGACCGCAGACTAAAGTCCCACAATGAGCAGTTCTTC. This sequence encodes CASSDRRLKSHNEQFF.

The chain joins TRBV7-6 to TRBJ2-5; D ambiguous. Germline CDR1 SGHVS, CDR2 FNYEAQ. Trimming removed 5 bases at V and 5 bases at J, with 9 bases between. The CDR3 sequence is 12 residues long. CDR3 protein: CASSGNGETQYF. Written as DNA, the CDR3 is TGTGCCAGCAGCGGCAACGGGGAGACCCAGTACTTC.

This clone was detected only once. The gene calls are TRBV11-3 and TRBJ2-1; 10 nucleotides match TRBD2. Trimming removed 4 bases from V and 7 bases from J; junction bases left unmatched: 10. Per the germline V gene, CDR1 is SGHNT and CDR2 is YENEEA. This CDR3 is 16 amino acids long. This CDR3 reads CASSSKREGRRNEQFF. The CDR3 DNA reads TGTGCCAGCAGCTCAAAGCGGGAGGGCAGACGGAATGAGCAGTTCTTC. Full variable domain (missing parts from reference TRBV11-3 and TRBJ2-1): EAGVVQSPRYKIIEKKQPVAFWCNPISGHNTLYWYLQNLGQGPELLIRYENEEAVDDSQLPKDRFSAERLKGVDSTLKIQPAELGDSAVYLCASSSKREGRRNEQFFGPGTRLTVL.

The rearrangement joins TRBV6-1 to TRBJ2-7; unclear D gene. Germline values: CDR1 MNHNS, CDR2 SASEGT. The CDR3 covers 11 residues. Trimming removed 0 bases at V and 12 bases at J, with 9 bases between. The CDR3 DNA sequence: TGTGCCAGCAGTGAAGCCCATCAGTGGTACTTC. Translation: CASSEAHQWYF.

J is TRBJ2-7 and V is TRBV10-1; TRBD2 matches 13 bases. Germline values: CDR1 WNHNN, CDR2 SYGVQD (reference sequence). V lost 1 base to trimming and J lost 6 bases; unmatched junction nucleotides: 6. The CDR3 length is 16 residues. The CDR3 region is CASSEYGLAGVPEQYF. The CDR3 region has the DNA TGCGCCAGCAGTGAGTACGGACTAGCGGGAGTCCCCGAGCAGTACTTC.

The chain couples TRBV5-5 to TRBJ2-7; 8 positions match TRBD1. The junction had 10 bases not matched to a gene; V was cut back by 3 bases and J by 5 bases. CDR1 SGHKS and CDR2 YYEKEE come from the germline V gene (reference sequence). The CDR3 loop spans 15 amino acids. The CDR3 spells CASSSPGRTGNEQYF. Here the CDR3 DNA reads TGTGCCAGCAGCTCTCCCGGTCGGACAGGGAACGAGCAGTACTTC.

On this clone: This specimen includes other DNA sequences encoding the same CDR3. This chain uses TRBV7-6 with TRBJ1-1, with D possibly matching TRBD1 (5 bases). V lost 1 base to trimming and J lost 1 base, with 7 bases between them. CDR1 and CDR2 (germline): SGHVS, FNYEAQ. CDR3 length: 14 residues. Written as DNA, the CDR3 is TGTGCCAGCAGCTTAGGTCAGGGGAACACTGAAGCTTTCTTT. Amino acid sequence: CASSLGQGNTEAFF. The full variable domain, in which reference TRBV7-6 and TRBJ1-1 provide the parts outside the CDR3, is GAGVSQSPRYKVTKRGQDVALRCDPISGHVSLYWYRQALGQGPEFLTYFNYEAQQDKSGLPNDRFSAERPEGSISTLTIQRTEQRDSAMYRCASSLGQGNTEAFFGQGTRLTVV.

The CDR3 region is CASSKRTSNEKLFF. DNA of the CDR3: TGTGCCAGTAGCAAACGGACCAGTAATGAAAAACTGTTTTTT. V usage is TRBV19 and J usage is TRBJ1-4; D gene ambiguous. V lost 6 bases to trimming and J lost 4 bases, with 12 bases between them. The CDR3 totals 14 residues. The germline V gene encodes CDR1 LNHDA and CDR2 SQIVND (reference sequence).

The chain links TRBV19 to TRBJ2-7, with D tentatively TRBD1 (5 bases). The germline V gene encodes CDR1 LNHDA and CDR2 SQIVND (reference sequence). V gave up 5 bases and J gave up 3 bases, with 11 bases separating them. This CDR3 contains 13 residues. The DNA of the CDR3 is TGTGCCAGTAGTCTCGCCAGGGACTACGAGCAGTACTTC. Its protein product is CASSLARDYEQYF.

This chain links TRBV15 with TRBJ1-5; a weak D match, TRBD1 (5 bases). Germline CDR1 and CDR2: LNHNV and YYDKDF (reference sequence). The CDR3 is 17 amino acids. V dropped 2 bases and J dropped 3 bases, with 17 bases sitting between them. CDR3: CATSRFRGGRINQPQHF. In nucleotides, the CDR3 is TGTGCCACCAGCAGATTCCGCGGGGGACGGATCAATCAGCCCCAGCATTTT.

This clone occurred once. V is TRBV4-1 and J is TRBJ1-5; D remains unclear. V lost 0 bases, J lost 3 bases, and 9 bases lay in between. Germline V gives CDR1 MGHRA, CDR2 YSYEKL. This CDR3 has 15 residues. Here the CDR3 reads CASSQDRDINQPQHF. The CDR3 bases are TGCGCCAGCAGCCAAGATCGAGACATCAATCAGCCCCAGCATTTT.

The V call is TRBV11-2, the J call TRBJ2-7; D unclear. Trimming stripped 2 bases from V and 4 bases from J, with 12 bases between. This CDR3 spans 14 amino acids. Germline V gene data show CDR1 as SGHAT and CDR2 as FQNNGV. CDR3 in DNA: TGTGCCAGCAGCTTATCGGTAGATTCTTACGAGCAGTACTTC. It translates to CASSLSVDSYEQYF.

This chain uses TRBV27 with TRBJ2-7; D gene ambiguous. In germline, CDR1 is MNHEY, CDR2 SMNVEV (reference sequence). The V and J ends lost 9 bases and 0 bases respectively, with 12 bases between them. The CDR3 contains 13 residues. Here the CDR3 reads CASRTKGSYEQYF. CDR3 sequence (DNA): TGTGCCAGTAGGACCAAGGGCTCCTACGAGCAGTACTTC.

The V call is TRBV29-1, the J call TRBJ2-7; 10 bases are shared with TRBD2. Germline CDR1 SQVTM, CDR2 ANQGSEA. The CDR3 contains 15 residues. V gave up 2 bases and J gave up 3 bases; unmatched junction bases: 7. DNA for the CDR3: TGCAGCGTTGAACCCGGGCTAGCGGGAGTCTACGAGCAGTACTTC. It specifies CSVEPGLAGVYEQYF.

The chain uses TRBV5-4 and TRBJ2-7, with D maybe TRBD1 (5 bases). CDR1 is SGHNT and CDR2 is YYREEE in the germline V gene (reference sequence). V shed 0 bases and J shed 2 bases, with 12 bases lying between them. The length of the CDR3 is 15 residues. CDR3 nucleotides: TGTGCCAGCAGCTTGGCCCGCTGGGGCGCCTACGAGCAGTACTTC. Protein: CASSLARWGAYEQYF.

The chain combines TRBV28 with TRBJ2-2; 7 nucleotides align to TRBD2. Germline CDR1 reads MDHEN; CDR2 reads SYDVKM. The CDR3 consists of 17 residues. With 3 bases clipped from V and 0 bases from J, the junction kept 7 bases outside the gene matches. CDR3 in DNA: TGTGCCAGCAGTTTTAGACAGCGGGGTTCGAACACCGGGGAGCTGTTTTTT. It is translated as CASSFRQRGSNTGELFF. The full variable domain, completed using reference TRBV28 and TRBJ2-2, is DVKVTQSSRYLVKRTGEKVFLECVQDMDHENMFWYRQDPGLGLRLIYFSYDVKMKEKGDIPEGYSVSREKKERFSLILESASTNQTSMYLCASSFRQRGSNTGELFFGEGSRLTVL.

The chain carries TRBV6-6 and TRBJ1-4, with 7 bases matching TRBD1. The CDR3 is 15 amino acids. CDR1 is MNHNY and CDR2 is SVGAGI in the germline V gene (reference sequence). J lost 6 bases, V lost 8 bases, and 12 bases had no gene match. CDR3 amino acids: CASAGGHGLDEKLFF. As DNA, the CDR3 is TGTGCCAGCGCAGGGGGTCACGGCCTGGATGAAAAACTGTTTTTT.

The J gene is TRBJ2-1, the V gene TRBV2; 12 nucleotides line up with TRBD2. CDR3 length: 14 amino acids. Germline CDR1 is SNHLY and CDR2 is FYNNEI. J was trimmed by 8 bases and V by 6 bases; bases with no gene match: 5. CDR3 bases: TGTGCCAGCAGACCTGGGACTAGCGGGTATGAGCAGTTCTTC. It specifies CASRPGTSGYEQFF.

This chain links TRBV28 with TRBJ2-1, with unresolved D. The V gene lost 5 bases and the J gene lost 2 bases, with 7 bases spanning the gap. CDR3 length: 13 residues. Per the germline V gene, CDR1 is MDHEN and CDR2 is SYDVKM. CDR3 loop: CASSLQTYNEQFF. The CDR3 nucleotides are TGTGCCAGCAGTCTCCAAACCTACAATGAGCAGTTCTTC.

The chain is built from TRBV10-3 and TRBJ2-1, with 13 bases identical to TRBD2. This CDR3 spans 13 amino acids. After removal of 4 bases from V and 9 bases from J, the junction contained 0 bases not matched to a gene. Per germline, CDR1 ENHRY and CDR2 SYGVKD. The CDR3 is CAISGTSGSEQFF. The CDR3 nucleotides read TGTGCCATCAGTGGGACTAGCGGGAGTGAGCAGTTCTTC.

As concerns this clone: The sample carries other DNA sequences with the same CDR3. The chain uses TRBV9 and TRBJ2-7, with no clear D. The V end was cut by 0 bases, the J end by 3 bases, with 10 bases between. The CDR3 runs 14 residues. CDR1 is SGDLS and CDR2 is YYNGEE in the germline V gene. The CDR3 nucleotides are TGTGCCAGCAGCGTAGGGGGAAGGAACTACGAGCAGTACTTC. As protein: CASSVGGRNYEQYF.

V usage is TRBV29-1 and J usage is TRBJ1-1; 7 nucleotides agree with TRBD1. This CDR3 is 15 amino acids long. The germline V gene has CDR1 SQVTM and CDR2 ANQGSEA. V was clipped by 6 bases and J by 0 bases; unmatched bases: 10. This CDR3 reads CSVGQAWGMNTEAFF. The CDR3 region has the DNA TGCAGCGTAGGACAGGCTTGGGGCATGAACACTGAAGCTTTCTTT.